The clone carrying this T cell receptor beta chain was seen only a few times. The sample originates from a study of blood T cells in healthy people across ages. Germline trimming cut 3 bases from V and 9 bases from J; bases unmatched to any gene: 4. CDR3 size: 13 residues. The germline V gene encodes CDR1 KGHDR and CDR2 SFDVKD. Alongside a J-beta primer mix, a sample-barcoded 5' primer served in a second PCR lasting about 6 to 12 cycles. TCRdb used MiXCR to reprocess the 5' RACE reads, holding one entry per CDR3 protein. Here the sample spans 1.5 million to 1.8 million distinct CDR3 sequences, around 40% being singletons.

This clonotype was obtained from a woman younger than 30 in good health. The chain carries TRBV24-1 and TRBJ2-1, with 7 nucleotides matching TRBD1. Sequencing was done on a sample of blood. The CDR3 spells CATSDPGQREQFF. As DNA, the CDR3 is TGTGCCACCAGTGATCCGGGACAGCGTGAGCAGTTCTTC.